The rows below give T cell receptor beta chains drawn from one sample of a study of T cells in Graves' hyperthyroidism and ophthalmopathy. From the multiplex PCR reads, TCRdb called clonotypes with MiXCR, one entry per CDR3 protein. The sample holds about 710,000 distinct CDR3 sequences; about 15% are singletons and the top ten take roughly 8%. Sequencing was carried out using blood. These receptors originate from a man younger than 30 with Graves' hyperthyroidism. CDR3s leave out the opening cysteine and the closing phenylalanine or tryptophan. The size field is filled for only some rows; it gives once, few, many or a size class.

TRBJ2-2 few TRBV25-1 ASSESPGELF
TRBJ1-2 many TRBV12-3/TRBV12-4 ASSLRVYGYT
TRBJ2-3 many TRBV5-6 ASSPGTSGGTDTQY
TRBJ2-1 . TRBV28 ASNTLRTGYNEQF
TRBJ2-7 many TRBV18 ASSPRTGVIEQY
TRBJ2-1 many TRBV20-1 SARGDQRGRARNEQF
TRBJ2-5 . TRBV20-1 SASGTSGSVQY
TRBJ2-1 . TRBV24-1 ATSATRLGQGGAYSEQF
TRBJ2-2 many TRBV20-1 SAQTSGKNTGELF
TRBJ2-1 . TRBV28 ASTRAADPNEQF
TRBJ2-1 many TRBV6-5 ASSYTSGTGYNEQF
TRBJ2-2 many TRBV30 AWRAETGNTGELF
TRBJ2-7 few TRBV7-2 ASSLGGKLRYEQY
TRBJ2-2 many TRBV7-9 ASSLGDWYTGELF
TRBJ2-5 many TRBV7-2 ASSADYSAETQY
TRBJ2-7 few TRBV10-3 AISESLGTAINEQY
TRBJ2-5 many TRBV28 ASSLSSRDPLGETGETQY
TRBJ2-1 few TRBV7-2 ASSSFRGQLYNEQF
TRBJ1-1 few TRBV5-5 ASSLTGKEAEAF
TRBJ2-4 . TRBV7-9 ASSPSWGETKNIQY
TRBJ2-2 . TRBV27 ASSLKRGGPGELF
TRBJ1-1 many TRBV27 ASSLRGGSGTEAF
TRBJ2-1 . TRBV4-1 ASSQDATSAHNEQF
TRBJ2-5 many TRBV6-1 ASGEGDGTQY
TRBJ1-2 . TRBV12-3/TRBV12-4 ASRLEGHNYGYT
TRBJ2-3 . TRBV6-2/TRBV6-3 ASKLAGGGGTDTQY
TRBJ2-1 . TRBV5-1 ASSLYAYNEQF